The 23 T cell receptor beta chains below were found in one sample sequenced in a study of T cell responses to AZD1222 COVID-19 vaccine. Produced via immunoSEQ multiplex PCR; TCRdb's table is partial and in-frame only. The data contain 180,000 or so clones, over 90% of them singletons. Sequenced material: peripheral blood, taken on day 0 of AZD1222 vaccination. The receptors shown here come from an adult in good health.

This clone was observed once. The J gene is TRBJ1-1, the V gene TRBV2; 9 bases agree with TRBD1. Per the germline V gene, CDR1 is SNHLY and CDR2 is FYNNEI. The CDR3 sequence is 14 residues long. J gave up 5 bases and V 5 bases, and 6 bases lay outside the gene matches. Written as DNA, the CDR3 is TGTGCCAGCAGTCTAGGACAGGGGAGGACTGAAGCTTTCTTT. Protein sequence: CASSLGQGRTEAFF.

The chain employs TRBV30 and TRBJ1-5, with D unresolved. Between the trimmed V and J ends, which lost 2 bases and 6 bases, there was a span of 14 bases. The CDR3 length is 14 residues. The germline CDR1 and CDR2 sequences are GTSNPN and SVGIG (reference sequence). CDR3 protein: CAWSLSLGGQPQHF. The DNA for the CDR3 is TGTGCCTGGAGTTTATCGTTGGGTGGTCAGCCCCAGCATTTT. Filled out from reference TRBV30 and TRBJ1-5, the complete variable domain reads SQTIHQWPATLVQPVGSPLSLECTVEGTSNPNLYWYRQAAGRGLQLLFYSVGIGQISSEVPQNLSASRPQDRQFILSSKKLLLSDSGFYLCAWSLSLGGQPQHFGDGTRLSIL.

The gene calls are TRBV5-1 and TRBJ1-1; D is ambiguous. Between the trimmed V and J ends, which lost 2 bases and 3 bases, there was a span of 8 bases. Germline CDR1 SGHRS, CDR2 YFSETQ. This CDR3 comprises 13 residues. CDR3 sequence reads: CASSFGTYTEAFF. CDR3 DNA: TGCGCCAGCAGCTTCGGCACCTACACTGAAGCTTTCTTT.

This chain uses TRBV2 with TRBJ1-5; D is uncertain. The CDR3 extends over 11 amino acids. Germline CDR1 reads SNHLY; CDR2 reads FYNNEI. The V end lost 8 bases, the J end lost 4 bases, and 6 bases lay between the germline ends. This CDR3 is CASGWNQPQHF. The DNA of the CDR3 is TGTGCCAGCGGGTGGAATCAGCCCCAGCATTTT.

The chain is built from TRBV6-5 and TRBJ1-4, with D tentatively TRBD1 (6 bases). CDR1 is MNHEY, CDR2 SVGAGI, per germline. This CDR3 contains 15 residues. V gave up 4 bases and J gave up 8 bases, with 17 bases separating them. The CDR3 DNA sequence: TGTGCCAGCAGTTTTAGCAGCAGGGGACGGGAAAAACTGTTTTTT. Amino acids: CASSFSSRGREKLFF.

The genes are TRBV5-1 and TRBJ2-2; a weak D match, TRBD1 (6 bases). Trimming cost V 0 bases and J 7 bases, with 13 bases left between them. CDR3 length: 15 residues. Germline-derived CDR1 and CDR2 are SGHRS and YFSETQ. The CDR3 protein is CASSLVPGTHGELFF. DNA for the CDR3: TGCGCCAGCAGCTTGGTCCCCGGGACACACGGGGAGCTGTTTTTT.

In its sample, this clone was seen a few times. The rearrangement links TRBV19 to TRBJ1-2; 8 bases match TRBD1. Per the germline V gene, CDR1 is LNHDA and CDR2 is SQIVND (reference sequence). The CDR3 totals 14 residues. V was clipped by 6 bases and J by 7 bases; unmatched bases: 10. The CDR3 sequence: CASSNTGQESGYTF. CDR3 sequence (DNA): TGTGCCAGTAGCAACACGGGACAGGAAAGTGGCTACACCTTC. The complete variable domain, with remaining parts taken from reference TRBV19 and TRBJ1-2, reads DGGITQSPKYLFRKEGQNVTLSCEQNLNHDAMYWYRQDPGQGLRLIYYSQIVNDFQKGDIAEGYSVSREKKESFPLTVTSAQKNPTAFYLCASSNTGQESGYTFGSGTRLTVV.

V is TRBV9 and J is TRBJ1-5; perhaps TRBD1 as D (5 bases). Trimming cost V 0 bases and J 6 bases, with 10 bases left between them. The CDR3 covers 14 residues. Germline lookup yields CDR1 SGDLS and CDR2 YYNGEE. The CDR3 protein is CASSVGGNGQPQHF. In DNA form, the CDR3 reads TGTGCCAGCAGCGTAGGGGGGAACGGTCAGCCCCAGCATTTT.

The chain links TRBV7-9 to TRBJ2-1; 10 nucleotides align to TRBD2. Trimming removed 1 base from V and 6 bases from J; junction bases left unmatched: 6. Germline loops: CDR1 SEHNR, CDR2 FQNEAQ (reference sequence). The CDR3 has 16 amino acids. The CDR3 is CASSLGTSGPLNEQFF. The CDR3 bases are TGTGCCAGCAGCTTAGGGACTAGCGGCCCCCTCAATGAGCAGTTCTTC.

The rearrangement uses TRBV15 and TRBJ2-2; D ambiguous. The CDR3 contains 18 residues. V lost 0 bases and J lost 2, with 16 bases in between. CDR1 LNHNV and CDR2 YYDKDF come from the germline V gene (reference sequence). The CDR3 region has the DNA TGTGCCACCAGCAGAGAGGCAATCGGTGTGGGCAACACCGGGGAGCTGTTTTTT. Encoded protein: CATSREAIGVGNTGELFF.

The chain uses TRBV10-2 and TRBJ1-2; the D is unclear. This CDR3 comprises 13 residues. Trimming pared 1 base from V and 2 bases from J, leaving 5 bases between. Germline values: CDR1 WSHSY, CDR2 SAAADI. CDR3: CASSELGNYGYTF. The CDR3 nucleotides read TGCGCCAGCAGTGAGTTGGGCAACTATGGCTACACCTTC.

The CDR3 is CASRTTTGGSDEQFF. The DNA for the CDR3 is TGTGCCAGTAGGACCACTACAGGGGGTTCCGATGAGCAGTTCTTC. This sequence joins TRBV19 and TRBJ2-1; 8 positions match TRBD1. This CDR3 contains 15 residues. Looked up from germline, CDR1 is LNHDA and CDR2 is SQIVND (reference sequence). Trimming took 6 bases from V and 8 from J; bases not matched to a gene: 12.

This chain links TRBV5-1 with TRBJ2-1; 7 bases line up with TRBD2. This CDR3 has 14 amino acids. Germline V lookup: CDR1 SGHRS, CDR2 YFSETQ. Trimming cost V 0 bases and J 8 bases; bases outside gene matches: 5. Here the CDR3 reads CASSLDRTRDEQFF. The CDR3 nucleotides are TGCGCCAGCAGCTTGGATCGGACTAGGGATGAGCAGTTCTTC.

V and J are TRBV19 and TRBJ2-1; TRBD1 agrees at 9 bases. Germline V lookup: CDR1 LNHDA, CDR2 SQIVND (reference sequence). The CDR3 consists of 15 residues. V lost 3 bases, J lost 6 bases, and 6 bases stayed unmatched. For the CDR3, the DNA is TGTGCCAGTAGTATTGTACAGGGGGCAGGCAATGAGCAGTTCTTC. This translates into CASSIVQGAGNEQFF.

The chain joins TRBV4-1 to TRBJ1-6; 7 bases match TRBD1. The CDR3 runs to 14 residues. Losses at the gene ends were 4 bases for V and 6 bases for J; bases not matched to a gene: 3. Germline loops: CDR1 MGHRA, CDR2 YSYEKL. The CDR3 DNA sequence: TGCGCCAGCAGCCGGGACAGTTCTAATTCACCCCTCCACTTT. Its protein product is CASSRDSSNSPLHF.

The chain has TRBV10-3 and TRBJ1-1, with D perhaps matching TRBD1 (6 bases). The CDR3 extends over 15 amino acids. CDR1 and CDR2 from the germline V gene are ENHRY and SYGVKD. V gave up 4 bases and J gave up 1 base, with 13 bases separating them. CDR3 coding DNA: TGTGCCATCAGTGTGACCGGAGGGGGGAACACTGAAGCTTTCTTT. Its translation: CAISVTGGGNTEAFF.

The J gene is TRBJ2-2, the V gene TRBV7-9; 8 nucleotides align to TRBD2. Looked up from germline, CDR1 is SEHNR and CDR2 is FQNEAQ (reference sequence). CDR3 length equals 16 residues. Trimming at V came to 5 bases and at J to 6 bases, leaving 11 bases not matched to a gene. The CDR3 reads CASSPGLAGAAGELFF. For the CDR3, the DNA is TGTGCCAGCAGCCCCGGTCTAGCGGGCGCTGCCGGGGAGCTGTTTTTT.

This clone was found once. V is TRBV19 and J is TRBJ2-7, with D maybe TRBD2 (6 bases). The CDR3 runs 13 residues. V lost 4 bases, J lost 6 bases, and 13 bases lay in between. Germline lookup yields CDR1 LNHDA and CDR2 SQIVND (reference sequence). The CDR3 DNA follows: TGTGCCAGTAGTAAAACCGGGAGACCCGAGCAGTACTTC. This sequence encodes CASSKTGRPEQYF.

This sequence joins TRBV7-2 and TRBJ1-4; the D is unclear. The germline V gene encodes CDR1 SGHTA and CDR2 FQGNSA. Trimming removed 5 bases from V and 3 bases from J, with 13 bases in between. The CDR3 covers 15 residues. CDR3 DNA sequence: TGTGCCAGCAGCGAGAACAGTTCGTCTAATGAAAAACTGTTTTTT. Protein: CASSENSSSNEKLFF.

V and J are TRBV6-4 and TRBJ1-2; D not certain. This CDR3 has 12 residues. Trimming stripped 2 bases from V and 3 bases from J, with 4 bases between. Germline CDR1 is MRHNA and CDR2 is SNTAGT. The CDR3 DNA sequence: TGTGCCAGCAGTGACAGCTACTATGGCTACACCTTC. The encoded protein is CASSDSYYGYTF.

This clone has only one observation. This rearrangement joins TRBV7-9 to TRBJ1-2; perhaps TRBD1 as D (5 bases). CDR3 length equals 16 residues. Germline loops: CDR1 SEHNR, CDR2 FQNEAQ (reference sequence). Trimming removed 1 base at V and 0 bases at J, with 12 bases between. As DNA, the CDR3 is TGTGCCAGCAGCTTAGAATTCGGGGGGGCTAACTATGGCTACACCTTC. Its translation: CASSLEFGGANYGYTF.

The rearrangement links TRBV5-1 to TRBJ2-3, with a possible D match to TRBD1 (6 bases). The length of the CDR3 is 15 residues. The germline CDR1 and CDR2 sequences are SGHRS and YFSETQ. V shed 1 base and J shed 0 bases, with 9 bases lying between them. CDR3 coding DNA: TGCGCCAGCAGCTTGACGAGGGGGAGCACAGATACGCAGTATTTT. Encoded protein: CASSLTRGSTDTQYF.

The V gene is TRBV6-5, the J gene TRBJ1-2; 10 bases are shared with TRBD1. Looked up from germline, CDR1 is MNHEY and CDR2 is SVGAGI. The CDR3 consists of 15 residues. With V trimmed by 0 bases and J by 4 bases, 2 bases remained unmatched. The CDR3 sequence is CASSYSGQGLYGYTF. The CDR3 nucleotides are TGTGCCAGCAGTTACTCGGGACAGGGGCTCTATGGCTACACCTTC.